This TCR beta chain came from a study of regulatory T cells in long-lasting Graves disease. On the study more broadly: Over-5-year antithyroid drug use with positive TSH receptor antibodies defined persistent Graves' disease in the study.

This CDR3 is built from 15 residues. V lost 1 base, J lost 2 bases, and 10 bases lay in between. In germline, CDR1 is MGHDK, CDR2 SYGVNS. In building TCR beta libraries, iRepertoire HTBI primers were used together with Arm-PCR of CDR3 regions. MiXCR was run by TCRdb on the multiplex PCR reads, yielding one entry per CDR3 protein. Of over 650,000 distinct CDR3 sequences in the sample, around 32% were seen once. A remark on this clonotype: Its specificity is not known.

Study-wide results and limits: Whereas new patients shared about 980 public clonotypes, persistent patients shared more, at approximately 2,500.

Stated time point: persistent/refractory GD, antithyroid drugs over 5 years with positive TRAb. Generation of the TCR library employed RNA extracted from PBMCs. Criteria from the American Thyroid Association guidelines were applied to diagnose Graves' disease. An endocrinology unit in Xi'an, China, supplied the patients. Material: peripheral blood mononuclear cells (PBMCs), obtained when the disease was refractory, from a patient treated with antithyroid drugs. The sequence came from a female donor with Graves disease. The V and J genes are TRBV25-1 and TRBJ2-3, with D maybe TRBD2 (5 bases). The CDR3 spells CASSEWADSTDTQYF. The CDR3 bases are TGTGCCAGCAGTGAATGGGCGGACTCCACAGATACGCAGTATTTT.